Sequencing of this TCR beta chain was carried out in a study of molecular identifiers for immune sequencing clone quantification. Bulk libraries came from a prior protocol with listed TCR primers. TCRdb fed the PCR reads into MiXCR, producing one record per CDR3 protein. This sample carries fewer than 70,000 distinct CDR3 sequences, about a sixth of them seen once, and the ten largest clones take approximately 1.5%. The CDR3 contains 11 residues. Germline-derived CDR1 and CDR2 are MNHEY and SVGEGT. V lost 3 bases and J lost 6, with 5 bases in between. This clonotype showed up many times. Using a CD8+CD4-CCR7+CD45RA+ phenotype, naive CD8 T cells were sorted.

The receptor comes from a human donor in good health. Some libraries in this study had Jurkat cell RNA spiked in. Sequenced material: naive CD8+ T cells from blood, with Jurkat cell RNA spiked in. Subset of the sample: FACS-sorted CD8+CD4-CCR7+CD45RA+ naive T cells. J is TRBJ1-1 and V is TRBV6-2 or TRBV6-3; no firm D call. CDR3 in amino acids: CASSYTAEAFF. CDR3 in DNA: TGTGCCAGCAGTTATACCGCTGAAGCTTTCTTT.